The following is a T cell receptor beta chain sequence with its context. Data came from immunoSEQ multiplex PCR; TCRdb stores just in-frame clones and leaves some out. The sample lists under 75,000 clones; 86% were seen once. CDR3 size: 12 residues. Trimming removed 5 bases at V and 5 bases at J, with 6 bases between. The germline V gene encodes CDR1 SEHNR and CDR2 FQNEAQ (reference sequence). This record comes from a study of T cells in localized non-small cell lung cancer. The V and J genes are TRBV7-9 and TRBJ2-2; D not resolved. The receptor was isolated from a male donor at least 60 years old with stage III squamous cell lung carcinoma. The sequenced sample was peripheral blood, obtained before any cancer treatment. The CDR3 loop is CASSPQTGELFF. The CDR3 nucleotides are TGTGCCAGCAGCCCCCAAACCGGGGAGCTGTTTTTT.